The clone carrying this T cell receptor beta chain appeared a few times. Its antigen remains unidentified. V lost 0 bases and J 1 base, leaving 13 bases between the germline ends. Germline lookup yields CDR1 DFQATT and CDR2 SNEGSKA (reference sequence). The CDR3 contains 15 residues. This sample was included in a study of CD8 T cells in ankylosing spondylitis. General study results and limits: Eight or nine highly homologous variants made up a TCR beta motif that seemed to typify ankylosing spondylitis blood.

TCRdb passed the 5' RACE reads through MiXCR, listing each CDR3 protein once. This table has around 120,000 distinct CDR3 sequences, about a tenth appearing once. The sequence came from a male donor with ankylosing spondylitis or in good health (not recorded which). The sample taken for sequencing was blood, either unsorted or a sorted T cell fraction (not recorded which). J is TRBJ2-7 and V is TRBV20-1, with D hard to call. The CDR3 region is CSARDTGARSYEQYF. CDR3 DNA: TGCAGTGCTAGAGATACTGGAGCAAGATCCTACGAGCAGTACTTC.